This record covers a single T cell receptor (beta chain). The junction and the germline gene differ at one end; a read error may be behind it. Other DNA sequences in this specimen translate into the identical CDR3. From germline, CDR1 is SNHLY and CDR2 FYNNEI. This CDR3 is built from 15 residues. The method was immunoSEQ multiplex PCR; TCRdb's version includes in-frame clones alone and lacks a portion of them. The table lists fewer than 200,000 clones, less than 90% of them singletons. Those enrolled, adults aged about 18 to 89 years, came from roughly 22 US areas. This sample stems from a study of blood T cell repertoires in COVID-19.

The specimen sequenced was PBMCs or T cells enriched from blood (not recorded which). The V and J genes are TRBV2 and TRBJ1-2, with 11 bases identical to TRBD1. The sequence was obtained from a woman aged 45-65 years who had recovered from COVID-19. The CDR3 spells CASRPGQGDGYGYTF. For the CDR3, the DNA is TGTGCCAGCAGACCGGGACAGGGGGACGGCTATGGTTACACCTTC.